This T cell receptor beta chain was recovered during a study of spatial heterogeneity in lung cancer. Study-level background: Combinations of a unique TCR and a UMI were tallied in raw reads, and on average each appeared more than ten times.

TCR cDNA molecules each had a unique molecular identifier. TCRdb reanalysed the 5' RACE reads using MiXCR and keeps one entry per CDR3 protein. The table shows nearly 50,000 distinct CDR3 sequences, with about 7.6% occurring only once. This clonotype was detected many times. Trimming cost V 1 base and J 5 bases, with 5 bases left between them. Germline V gene sequence: CDR1 LGHDT, CDR2 YNNKEL (reference sequence). The CDR3 spans 12 residues. As for time point: sample taken at primary tumor resection. Whole RNA, which was extracted from tumor, nontumor lung tissue or frozen PBMC, was sequenced without any cell sorting. A total of 72 untreated early-stage non-small cell lung cancer patients served as donors.

This sequence was found in a female donor with early-stage non-small cell lung cancer. Sequences were derived from PBMCs, sampled at surgery. The chain combines TRBV3-1 with TRBJ2-5; D might be TRBD1 or TRBD2, each matching 5 bases. Written as DNA, the CDR3 is TGTGCCAGCAGCCAAGGGGGGGAGACCCAGTACTTC. This gives the protein CASSQGGETQYF.